This T cell receptor (beta chain) was documented in a study of CD8 T cells in ankylosing spondylitis. Study-level points and caveats: Among TCR beta sequences, a motif of several highly homologous variants appeared characteristic of ankylosing spondylitis blood.

Trimming stripped 6 bases from V and 4 bases from J, with 13 bases between. The CDR3 length is 14 residues. MiXCR, run by TCRdb on the 5' RACE reads, gives a single entry per CDR3 protein. The repertoire consists of roughly 220,000 distinct CDR3 sequences, with around 20% occurring once and the leading ten covering about two fifths. Comments on this clonotype: As yet, its antigen is unknown.

Sequencing input: blood, either unsorted or a sorted T cell fraction (not recorded which). This rearrangement joins TRBV12-3 or TRBV12-4 to TRBJ1-3; TRBD1 might be the D (5 bases). The TCR comes from a male donor with ankylosing spondylitis. The CDR3: CASSQGTTGNTIYF. The CDR3 nucleotides read TGTGCCAGCAGCCAAGGGACCACCGGAAACACCATATATTTT.